The source of this T cell receptor beta chain is a study of identifying expanded T cells in peripheral blood. No infections or other immune events were documented during collection. The length of the CDR3 is 19 residues. The germline V and J ends were trimmed by 3 bases and 6 bases, with 30 bases remaining between them. Germline CDR1 and CDR2: KGHSH and LQKENI. Produced via immunoSEQ multiplex PCR; TCRdb's table is partial and in-frame only. The sample comprises 100,000 or so clones, approximately 88% of which are singletons, and roughly 15% rests with the top ten. The sample taken for sequencing was blood. The chain couples TRBV18 to TRBJ2-7, with D perhaps TRBD2 (6 bases). The clonotype was recovered from a person between 18 and 75 years old in good health. The CDR3 region is CASSPNLILGGLGVSEQYF. As DNA, the CDR3 is TGTGCCAGCTCACCCAACCTCATATTGGGGGGACTTGGGGTGAGCGAGCAGTACTTC.